This T cell receptor (beta chain) appears in the sequencing data of a study of cytomegalovirus exposure and HLA in healthy donors (dated by TCRdb to about 2017). Notes on the research overall: An earlier analysis of approximately 640 of the donors reported 250 to 300 Gb of sequence data and 100 million to 130 million unique TCR beta sequences from 150 million to 200 million T cells. An early release that covered about 600 HLA-typed donors contained approximately 300 gigabases of sequencing data and tens of millions of unique TCR sequences. Of the 398 genotyped donors, around 81% fell in the genetic ancestry cluster associated with self-reported Caucasian donors. The aim of the study was to test whether cataloging public T cell receptors could identify signatures of past pathogen exposure. Using immunosequencing, the study profiled T cell repertoires from approximately 700 subjects and related those repertoires to cytomegalovirus serostatus. In addition to the first cohort of 650 to 800 subjects, a separate validation cohort of about 120 different subjects was used. To predict cytomegalovirus infection status, the study brought together high-throughput TCR immunosequencing, statistical association of individual TCRs with disease status, and machine learning. To study patterns of TCR occurrence, a later analysis re-analyzed previously published TCR beta repertoires from hundreds of donors and added high-resolution HLA genotyping. Rather than using new phenotypic data, the later analysis identified candidate immune exposures from TCR beta sequences and from how often those sequences occurred across donors. In an earlier analysis of about 590 of the donors, high-throughput TCR beta sequencing was used to judge whether each TCR beta V gene segment behaved as functional or pseudogenic. Donor age, sex, ethnicity and CMV serostatus were compiled together with the repertoire data. A later genetic analysis used genome-wide SNP genotypes for about three fifths of the 666 donors, treating that subset as a discovery cohort. All discovery cohort repertoires had been generated using a single sequencing platform. Both class I and class II loci were covered by HLA typing, at four-digit resolution. Typing coverage varied by locus: about 620-640 donors for A, B, C, DRB1 and DQB1; around 560 for DQA1; nearly 610 for DPA1; under 490 for DPB1. Four or five DR-DQ haplotypes were treated as single units for association and clustering because of strong linkage in the cohort. Among some 400 genotyped donors of the cohort, an average of approximately 200,000 unique TCR beta nucleotide sequences was sequenced per donor, of which about 18% were non-productive.

The cohort comprised around 700 healthy bone marrow donors. All cohort members were sampled while nominally healthy, although unrecorded immune exposures were likely present. The donor was CMV seropositive and belonged to the group of around 300 seropositive cohort members. A peripheral blood sample was collected from each donor, and TCR beta sequencing was performed on peripheral blood mononuclear cells. The Qiagen DNeasy Blood Extraction Kit was used to extract genomic DNA from the blood cell samples. The library was prepared using the immunoSEQ multiplex PCR assay. The multiplex PCR relied on a mix of 60 forward primers for TCR Vbeta segments and 13 reverse primers for TCR Jbeta segments. The CDR3 region of rearranged TCR beta genes was amplified from genomic DNA with a multiplex PCR assay. On the Illumina HiSeq System, the amplified TCR beta libraries were sequenced as 87-base-pair reads. On the authors' methods: In a later analysis, around 80 million unique TCR beta chains were counted across the 650 to 750 repertoires, and roughly 11 million of these chains were shared by at least two donors. Raw reads were error-corrected and collapsed into unique sequences with a nearest-neighbor algorithm that merged closely related sequences to remove PCR and sequencing errors. V, D and J gene segments were assigned by aligning CDR3 sequences to IMGT reference sequences. For a sequence to be retained, a match of at least six nucleotides to both a V gene segment and a J gene segment was required. Rearrangements were called productive when the CDR3 lacked stop codons and stayed in frame with V and J; all others were non-productive. CDR3 was defined by IMGT convention, running from the second conserved V-encoded cysteine to the conserved J-encoded phenylalanine. The earlier analysis of more than 450 of the donors excluded sequences that lacked an unambiguous match to a single V gene segment. In an earlier analysis of 450 to 700 of the donors, V segments were called functional above 56.7% productive rearrangements and were called segregating when the between-donor standard deviation exceeded 5%. To diagnose cytomegalovirus status from the catalog of TCR beta chain sequences, a statistical classification framework was built. A later analysis assigned V and J genes by comparing TCR nucleotide sequences with IMGT/GENE-DB human TR gene sequences. The TCRdist pipeline was used in a later analysis to assign CDR3 sequences and most-parsimonious VDJ recombination scenarios. In a later analysis, each TCR beta chain was defined by its CDR3 amino acid sequence together with its V-gene family, and reads lacking a unique V-gene family were excluded. To address suspected cross-contamination and a sequencing artifact, a later analysis removed several hundred highly shared, low-generation-probability nucleotide sequences. In a later analysis, a clonal expansion index for each public chain was calculated from normalized within-repertoire ranks of inferred template counts. Generation probabilities in a later analysis came from a VDJ recombination model fitted to out-of-frame rearrangements, and those results were checked against IGoR. A later analysis scored TCR-TCR, TCR-HLA and TCR-CMV co-occurrence with hypergeometric tests, applying a repertoire-size bias correction to TCR pairs. A later analysis estimated false discovery rates by permuting HLA or CMV assignments 20 times. In a later analysis, co-occurring TCRs were grouped using DBSCAN, with TCRdist sequence similarity added in when clustering inside HLA-allele-positive subsets. Co-occurrence clustering excluded repertoires with fewer than 30,000 or more than 120,000 public chains, plus five with anomalous nucleotide sharing. This immuneACCESS table, as held by TCRdb, lists in-frame sequences with V and J called but not all clones. Of the missing ones, under half trace to an unresolved V gene in checked studies; the others have no known cause. From that table come the V and J calls and clone size; the DNA was used to work out D and trimming. The sample table lists some 130,000 clones, approximately 9% of them with a count of one. The biggest ten clones account for 5.5% to 8% of the sample.

From a lookup of the germline V gene, CDR1 and CDR2 are SGHTA and FQGNSA. From its cysteine to its phenylalanine, the CDR3 spans 18 amino acids. Only the CDR3 region is kept as DNA, spanning 54 bases read in frame from base 1. At the junction V is shortened by 5 bases and J by 7 bases; bases outside the gene matches: 18. Study-level results and caveats: A further reported finding was that TCR beta sequences accurately predicted the HLA-A and HLA-B alleles for most subjects in the first cohort. In an earlier analysis of 587 of the donors, most TCR beta V segments were observed in productive rearrangements about 87% or about 30% of the time, broadly matching IMGT annotations. According to a later analysis, TCR association rates differed among HLA loci, with DRB1 alleles showing the most associated TCRs and HLA-C alleles showing the fewest. Specific HLA alleles were associated with over 15,000 TCR beta sequences at a false discovery rate of 0.05 in a later analysis. A cluster of highly shared sequence variants was judged likely to represent a technical artifact of the sequencing pipeline. Presence/absence analyses assumed roughly uniform sequencing depth across donors, an assumption that may not hold. A total of roughly 160 TCR beta chains were listed by the study as associated with cytomegalovirus. Some 15 rarely observed V segments, including chromosome 9 orphons, were excluded from the earlier analysis of just under 600 of the donors because counts were too low. In a later genetic analysis, a missense DCLRE1C variant was associated with V-gene and J-gene trimming of TCR beta chains, and the association was replicated in an independent cohort. Compared with equally common non-associated chains, HLA-associated TCR beta chains in a later analysis were more clonally expanded and had lower generation probabilities. When HLA alleles, especially DR and DQ, strongly co-occurred, attributing TCR associations to individual alleles was difficult. Linkage disequilibrium might explain the correlated functional status among segregating V segments, but an unknown experimental factor could not be excluded. In a later analysis, most CMV-associated TCR beta chains were found to appear HLA-restricted, with HLA associations seemingly driven largely by CMV exposure. Because HLA typing was missing for some donors at each locus, association tests included only the typed subset. The cohort was sequenced for TCR beta chains only, and without alpha or paired-chain data the features that could be detected were limited. A later analysis reported that several top co-occurrence clusters appeared linked to parvovirus B19, influenza, CMV and Epstein-Barr virus. The only immune exposure information available for the cohort was CMV serostatus. According to the authors, the approach could potentially be generalized to other disease states and immunological phenotypes. The 87-base-pair reads could not distinguish some IMGT-functional V segments, including TRBV6-2 and TRBV6-3, so those segments were excluded. The classifier was reported to diagnose cytomegalovirus status with high specificity and sensitivity in both the original cohort and the validation cohort. In vitro tests confirmed that a few of the cytomegalovirus-associated TCR beta chains recognize cytomegalovirus antigens. According to a later genetic analysis, donors in an Asian-associated ancestry cluster had fewer N-insertions in productive TCRs than the approximately 630-donor mean. Most TCR sequences were observed very rarely across donors, whereas some public TCRs were present in many individuals.

About this clone: Which antigen it targets is not known. No quality values exist for individual bases; no much larger clone is one base distant.

The chain couples TRBV7-2 to TRBJ1-2; 11 central bases correspond to TRBD1. Input material: PBMCs. The receptor was derived from a woman between 40 and 50 years old in good health and CMV-seropositive. In nucleotide form, the sequence is TGTGCCAGCAGCCGCCGGACAGGGGGCGTCCCTAATTCTAGTGGCTACACCTTC. Its protein is CASSRRTGGVPNSSGYTF.